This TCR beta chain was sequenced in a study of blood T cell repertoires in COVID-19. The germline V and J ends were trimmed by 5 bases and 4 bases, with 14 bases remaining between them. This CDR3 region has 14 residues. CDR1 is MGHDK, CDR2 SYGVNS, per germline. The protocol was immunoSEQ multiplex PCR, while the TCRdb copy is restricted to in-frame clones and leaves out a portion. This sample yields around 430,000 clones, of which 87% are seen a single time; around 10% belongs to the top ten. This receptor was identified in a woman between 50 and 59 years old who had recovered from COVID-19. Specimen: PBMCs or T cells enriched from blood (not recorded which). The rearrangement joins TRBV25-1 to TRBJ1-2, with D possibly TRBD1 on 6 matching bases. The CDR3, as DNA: TGTGCCAGCAGTACCCCGGGACAATCCTATGGCTACACCTTC. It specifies CASSTPGQSYGYTF.